A selection of T cell receptor beta chains follows, all from one sample in a study of Ad26.COV2.S vaccination and SARS-CoV-2 variants. The method was immunoSEQ multiplex PCR; TCRdb's version includes in-frame clones alone and lacks a portion of them. The top ten hold roughly 3.5% of the sample, which has around 350,000 clones, more than 75% seen once. This sample comprised peripheral blood, obtained in a trial of Ad26.COV2.S vaccine versus placebo. These receptor sequences come from a person aged 18-60 years who received the Ad26.COV2.S COVID-19 vaccine or a placebo. CDR3s leave out the opening cysteine and the closing phenylalanine or tryptophan.

>TRBJ2-2|TRBV27
ASSFGTSNTGELF
>TRBJ1-3|TRBV12-5
ASGYRDGRSSGNTIY
>TRBJ2-2|TRBV2
ASSEDVGELF
>TRBJ1-1|TRBV6-2/TRBV6-3
ASSSEPWMGRRPGNTEAF
>TRBJ2-1|TRBV10-1
ASSAGGYNEQF
>TRBJ2-5|TRBV14
ASSRGGETQY
>TRBJ1-4|TRBV5-1
ASSLDGRDEKLF
>TRBJ2-5|TRBV5-1
ASSPGGVVFETQY
>TRBJ2-2|TRBV19
ASSLLDTHTGELF
>TRBJ1-2|TRBV5-1
ASSLDSYGYT
>TRBJ2-7|TRBV15
ATQGAGEQY
>TRBJ2-3|TRBV6-5
ASSFSGGGDTQY
>TRBJ1-6|TRBV6-5
ASSPDLSSPLH
>TRBJ2-2|TRBV6-5
ASSFRRGNRELF
>TRBJ2-7|TRBV5-1
ASSLAGGASYEQY
>TRBJ2-6|TRBV15
ATSREQVYSGANVLT
>TRBJ2-2|TRBV15
ATSIRDRETGELF
>TRBJ1-2|TRBV9
ASSGNTGYGYT
>TRBJ2-1|TRBV19
ASSPPPTGTEQF
>TRBJ2-5|TRBV2
ASSERLAQEH
>TRBJ1-1|TRBV6-5
ASTAGIRNTEAF
>TRBJ2-7|TRBV27
ASRWGQNYEQY
>TRBJ2-1|TRBV20-1
SASGDRGQTAGFDEQF
>TRBJ1-2|TRBV5-4
ASSWTGGAFGYT